This T cell receptor (beta chain) emerged from a study of cytomegalovirus exposure and HLA in healthy donors. The PCR used 60 Vbeta and 13 Jbeta primers. Sequencing was performed with immunoSEQ multiplex PCR; in TCRdb, only in-frame clones are kept and a portion is missing. The table includes about 120,000 clones, 81% detected once. A single count supports this clone. After removal of 6 bases from V and 7 bases from J, the junction contained 12 bases not matched to a gene. This CDR3 is 14 amino acids long. Germline CDR1 reads KGHSH; CDR2 reads LQKENI. The chain is built from TRBV18 and TRBJ2-7; 7 bases line up with TRBD1. The sequence was collected from a woman aged 25 to 39 in good health and CMV-seronegative. The material sequenced was PBMCs. In DNA, the CDR3 is TGTGCCAGCTCGCGTGAAGGGGGCTCTGAGGAGCAGTACTTC. Its protein product is CASSREGGSEEQYF. Filled out from reference TRBV18 and TRBJ2-7, the complete variable domain reads NAGVMQNPRHLVRRRGQEARLRCSPMKGHSHVYWYRQLPEEGLKFMVYLQKENIIDESGMPKERFSAEFPKEGPSILRIQQVVRGDSAAYFCASSREGGSEEQYFGPGTRLTVT.